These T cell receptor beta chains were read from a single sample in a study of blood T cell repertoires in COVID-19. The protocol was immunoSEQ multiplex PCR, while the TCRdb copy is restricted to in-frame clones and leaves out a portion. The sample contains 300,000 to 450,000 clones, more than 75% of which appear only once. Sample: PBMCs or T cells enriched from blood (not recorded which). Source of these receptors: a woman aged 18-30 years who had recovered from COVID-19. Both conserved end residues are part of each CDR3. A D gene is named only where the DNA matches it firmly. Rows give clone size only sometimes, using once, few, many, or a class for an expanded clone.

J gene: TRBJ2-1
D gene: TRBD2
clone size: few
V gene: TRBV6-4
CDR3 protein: CASSEGLYNEQFF
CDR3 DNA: TGTGCCAGCAGTGAGGGACTATACAATGAGCAGTTCTTC

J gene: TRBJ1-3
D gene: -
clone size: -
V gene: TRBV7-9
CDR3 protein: CASRAGAGNTIYF
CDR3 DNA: TGTGCCAGTCGGGCAGGGGCTGGAAACACCATATATTTT

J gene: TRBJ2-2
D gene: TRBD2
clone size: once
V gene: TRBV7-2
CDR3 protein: CASSSQSSGTGELFF
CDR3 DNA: TGTGCCAGCAGCTCACAATCTAGCGGGACCGGGGAGCTGTTTTTT

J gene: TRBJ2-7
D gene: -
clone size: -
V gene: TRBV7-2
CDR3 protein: CASAHGATYEQYF
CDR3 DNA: TGTGCCAGCGCCCATGGGGCAACCTACGAGCAGTACTTC

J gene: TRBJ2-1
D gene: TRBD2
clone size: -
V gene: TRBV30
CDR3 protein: CAWTLPRGARIEEQFF
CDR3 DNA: TGTGCCTGGACGCTCCCGCGGGGGGCAAGGATAGAGGAGCAGTTCTTC

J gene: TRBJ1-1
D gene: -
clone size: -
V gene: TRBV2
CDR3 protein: CAIGHPNTEAFF
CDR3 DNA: TGTGCCATCGGACACCCGAACACTGAAGCTTTCTTT

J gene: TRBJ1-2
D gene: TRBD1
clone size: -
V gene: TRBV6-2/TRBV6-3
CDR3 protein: CASSSGPWTGRPGGYTF
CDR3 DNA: TGTGCCAGCAGCTCAGGCCCGTGGACAGGGAGGCCGGGAGGCTACACCTTC

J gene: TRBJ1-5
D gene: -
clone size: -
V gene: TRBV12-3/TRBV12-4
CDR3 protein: CASSFAENQPQHF
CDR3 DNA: TGTGCCAGCAGTTTCGCGGAAAATCAGCCCCAGCATTTT

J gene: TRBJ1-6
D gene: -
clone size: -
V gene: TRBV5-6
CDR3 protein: CASRGRGTAYNSPLHF
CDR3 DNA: TGTGCCAGCAGGGGGCGGGGAACGGCCTATAATTCACCCCTCCACTTT

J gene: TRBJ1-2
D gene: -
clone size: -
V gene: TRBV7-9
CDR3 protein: CASSLYSGLGYTF
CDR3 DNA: TGTGCCAGCAGCTTATATTCTGGGCTTGGCTACACCTTC

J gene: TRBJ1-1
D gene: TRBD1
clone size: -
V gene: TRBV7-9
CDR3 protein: CASSLEPTGMNTEAFF
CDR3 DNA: TGTGCCAGCAGCTTAGAGCCGACAGGGATGAACACTGAAGCTTTCTTT

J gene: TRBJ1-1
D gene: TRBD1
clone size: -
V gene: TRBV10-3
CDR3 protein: CAISGYLGQENEAFF
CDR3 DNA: TGTGCCATCAGTGGGTATTTGGGACAGGAAAATGAAGCTTTCTTT

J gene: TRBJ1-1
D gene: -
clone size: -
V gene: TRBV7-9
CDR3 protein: CASSPFERAEAFF
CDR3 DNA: TGTGCCAGCAGCCCGTTCGAACGGGCTGAAGCTTTCTTT

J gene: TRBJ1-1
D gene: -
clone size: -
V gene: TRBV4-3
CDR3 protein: CASSQDGGGAEAFF
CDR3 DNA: TGCGCCAGCAGCCAAGATGGCGGGGGCGCTGAAGCTTTCTTT

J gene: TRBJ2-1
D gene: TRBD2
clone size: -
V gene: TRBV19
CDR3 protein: CASSIEGASGDEQFF
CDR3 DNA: TGTGCCAGTAGTATAGAAGGGGCTAGCGGGGATGAGCAGTTCTTC

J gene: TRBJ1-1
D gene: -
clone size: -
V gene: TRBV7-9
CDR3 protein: CASSFQGTEAFF
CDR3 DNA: TGTGCCAGCAGCTTTCAGGGCACTGAAGCTTTCTTT